This TCR beta chain was captured in a study of regulatory T cells in long-lasting Graves disease. Whole-study findings and limits: Since the sample size was small, accuracy may have been reduced.

Indicated time point: newly diagnosed GD, antithyroid drugs for less than 3 months. The TCR library was made from RNA that had been extracted from PBMCs in TRIzol. With respect to this clonotype: Its antigen is as yet unknown.

CDR1 and CDR2 from the germline V gene are MNHNS and SASEGT. This CDR3 has 16 amino acids. V shed 0 bases and J shed 6 bases, with 12 bases lying between them. In building TCR beta libraries, iRepertoire HTBI primers were used together with Arm-PCR of CDR3 regions. TCRdb reanalysed the multiplex PCR reads using MiXCR and keeps one entry per CDR3 protein. The sample lists 680,000 or so distinct CDR3 sequences; approximately 15% were seen once. These data are also associated with another study on T cells in Graves' hyperthyroidism and ophthalmopathy.

The material was peripheral blood mononuclear cells (PBMCs), obtained at new diagnosis, from a patient treated with antithyroid drugs. The chain carries TRBV6-1 and TRBJ1-6; D is unresolved. This receptor was identified in a woman under 40 with Graves disease. CDR3 coding DNA: TGTGCCAGCAGTGAAGCTCCTACAGTAACTAATTCACCCCTCCACTTT. Encoded protein: CASSEAPTVTNSPLHF.